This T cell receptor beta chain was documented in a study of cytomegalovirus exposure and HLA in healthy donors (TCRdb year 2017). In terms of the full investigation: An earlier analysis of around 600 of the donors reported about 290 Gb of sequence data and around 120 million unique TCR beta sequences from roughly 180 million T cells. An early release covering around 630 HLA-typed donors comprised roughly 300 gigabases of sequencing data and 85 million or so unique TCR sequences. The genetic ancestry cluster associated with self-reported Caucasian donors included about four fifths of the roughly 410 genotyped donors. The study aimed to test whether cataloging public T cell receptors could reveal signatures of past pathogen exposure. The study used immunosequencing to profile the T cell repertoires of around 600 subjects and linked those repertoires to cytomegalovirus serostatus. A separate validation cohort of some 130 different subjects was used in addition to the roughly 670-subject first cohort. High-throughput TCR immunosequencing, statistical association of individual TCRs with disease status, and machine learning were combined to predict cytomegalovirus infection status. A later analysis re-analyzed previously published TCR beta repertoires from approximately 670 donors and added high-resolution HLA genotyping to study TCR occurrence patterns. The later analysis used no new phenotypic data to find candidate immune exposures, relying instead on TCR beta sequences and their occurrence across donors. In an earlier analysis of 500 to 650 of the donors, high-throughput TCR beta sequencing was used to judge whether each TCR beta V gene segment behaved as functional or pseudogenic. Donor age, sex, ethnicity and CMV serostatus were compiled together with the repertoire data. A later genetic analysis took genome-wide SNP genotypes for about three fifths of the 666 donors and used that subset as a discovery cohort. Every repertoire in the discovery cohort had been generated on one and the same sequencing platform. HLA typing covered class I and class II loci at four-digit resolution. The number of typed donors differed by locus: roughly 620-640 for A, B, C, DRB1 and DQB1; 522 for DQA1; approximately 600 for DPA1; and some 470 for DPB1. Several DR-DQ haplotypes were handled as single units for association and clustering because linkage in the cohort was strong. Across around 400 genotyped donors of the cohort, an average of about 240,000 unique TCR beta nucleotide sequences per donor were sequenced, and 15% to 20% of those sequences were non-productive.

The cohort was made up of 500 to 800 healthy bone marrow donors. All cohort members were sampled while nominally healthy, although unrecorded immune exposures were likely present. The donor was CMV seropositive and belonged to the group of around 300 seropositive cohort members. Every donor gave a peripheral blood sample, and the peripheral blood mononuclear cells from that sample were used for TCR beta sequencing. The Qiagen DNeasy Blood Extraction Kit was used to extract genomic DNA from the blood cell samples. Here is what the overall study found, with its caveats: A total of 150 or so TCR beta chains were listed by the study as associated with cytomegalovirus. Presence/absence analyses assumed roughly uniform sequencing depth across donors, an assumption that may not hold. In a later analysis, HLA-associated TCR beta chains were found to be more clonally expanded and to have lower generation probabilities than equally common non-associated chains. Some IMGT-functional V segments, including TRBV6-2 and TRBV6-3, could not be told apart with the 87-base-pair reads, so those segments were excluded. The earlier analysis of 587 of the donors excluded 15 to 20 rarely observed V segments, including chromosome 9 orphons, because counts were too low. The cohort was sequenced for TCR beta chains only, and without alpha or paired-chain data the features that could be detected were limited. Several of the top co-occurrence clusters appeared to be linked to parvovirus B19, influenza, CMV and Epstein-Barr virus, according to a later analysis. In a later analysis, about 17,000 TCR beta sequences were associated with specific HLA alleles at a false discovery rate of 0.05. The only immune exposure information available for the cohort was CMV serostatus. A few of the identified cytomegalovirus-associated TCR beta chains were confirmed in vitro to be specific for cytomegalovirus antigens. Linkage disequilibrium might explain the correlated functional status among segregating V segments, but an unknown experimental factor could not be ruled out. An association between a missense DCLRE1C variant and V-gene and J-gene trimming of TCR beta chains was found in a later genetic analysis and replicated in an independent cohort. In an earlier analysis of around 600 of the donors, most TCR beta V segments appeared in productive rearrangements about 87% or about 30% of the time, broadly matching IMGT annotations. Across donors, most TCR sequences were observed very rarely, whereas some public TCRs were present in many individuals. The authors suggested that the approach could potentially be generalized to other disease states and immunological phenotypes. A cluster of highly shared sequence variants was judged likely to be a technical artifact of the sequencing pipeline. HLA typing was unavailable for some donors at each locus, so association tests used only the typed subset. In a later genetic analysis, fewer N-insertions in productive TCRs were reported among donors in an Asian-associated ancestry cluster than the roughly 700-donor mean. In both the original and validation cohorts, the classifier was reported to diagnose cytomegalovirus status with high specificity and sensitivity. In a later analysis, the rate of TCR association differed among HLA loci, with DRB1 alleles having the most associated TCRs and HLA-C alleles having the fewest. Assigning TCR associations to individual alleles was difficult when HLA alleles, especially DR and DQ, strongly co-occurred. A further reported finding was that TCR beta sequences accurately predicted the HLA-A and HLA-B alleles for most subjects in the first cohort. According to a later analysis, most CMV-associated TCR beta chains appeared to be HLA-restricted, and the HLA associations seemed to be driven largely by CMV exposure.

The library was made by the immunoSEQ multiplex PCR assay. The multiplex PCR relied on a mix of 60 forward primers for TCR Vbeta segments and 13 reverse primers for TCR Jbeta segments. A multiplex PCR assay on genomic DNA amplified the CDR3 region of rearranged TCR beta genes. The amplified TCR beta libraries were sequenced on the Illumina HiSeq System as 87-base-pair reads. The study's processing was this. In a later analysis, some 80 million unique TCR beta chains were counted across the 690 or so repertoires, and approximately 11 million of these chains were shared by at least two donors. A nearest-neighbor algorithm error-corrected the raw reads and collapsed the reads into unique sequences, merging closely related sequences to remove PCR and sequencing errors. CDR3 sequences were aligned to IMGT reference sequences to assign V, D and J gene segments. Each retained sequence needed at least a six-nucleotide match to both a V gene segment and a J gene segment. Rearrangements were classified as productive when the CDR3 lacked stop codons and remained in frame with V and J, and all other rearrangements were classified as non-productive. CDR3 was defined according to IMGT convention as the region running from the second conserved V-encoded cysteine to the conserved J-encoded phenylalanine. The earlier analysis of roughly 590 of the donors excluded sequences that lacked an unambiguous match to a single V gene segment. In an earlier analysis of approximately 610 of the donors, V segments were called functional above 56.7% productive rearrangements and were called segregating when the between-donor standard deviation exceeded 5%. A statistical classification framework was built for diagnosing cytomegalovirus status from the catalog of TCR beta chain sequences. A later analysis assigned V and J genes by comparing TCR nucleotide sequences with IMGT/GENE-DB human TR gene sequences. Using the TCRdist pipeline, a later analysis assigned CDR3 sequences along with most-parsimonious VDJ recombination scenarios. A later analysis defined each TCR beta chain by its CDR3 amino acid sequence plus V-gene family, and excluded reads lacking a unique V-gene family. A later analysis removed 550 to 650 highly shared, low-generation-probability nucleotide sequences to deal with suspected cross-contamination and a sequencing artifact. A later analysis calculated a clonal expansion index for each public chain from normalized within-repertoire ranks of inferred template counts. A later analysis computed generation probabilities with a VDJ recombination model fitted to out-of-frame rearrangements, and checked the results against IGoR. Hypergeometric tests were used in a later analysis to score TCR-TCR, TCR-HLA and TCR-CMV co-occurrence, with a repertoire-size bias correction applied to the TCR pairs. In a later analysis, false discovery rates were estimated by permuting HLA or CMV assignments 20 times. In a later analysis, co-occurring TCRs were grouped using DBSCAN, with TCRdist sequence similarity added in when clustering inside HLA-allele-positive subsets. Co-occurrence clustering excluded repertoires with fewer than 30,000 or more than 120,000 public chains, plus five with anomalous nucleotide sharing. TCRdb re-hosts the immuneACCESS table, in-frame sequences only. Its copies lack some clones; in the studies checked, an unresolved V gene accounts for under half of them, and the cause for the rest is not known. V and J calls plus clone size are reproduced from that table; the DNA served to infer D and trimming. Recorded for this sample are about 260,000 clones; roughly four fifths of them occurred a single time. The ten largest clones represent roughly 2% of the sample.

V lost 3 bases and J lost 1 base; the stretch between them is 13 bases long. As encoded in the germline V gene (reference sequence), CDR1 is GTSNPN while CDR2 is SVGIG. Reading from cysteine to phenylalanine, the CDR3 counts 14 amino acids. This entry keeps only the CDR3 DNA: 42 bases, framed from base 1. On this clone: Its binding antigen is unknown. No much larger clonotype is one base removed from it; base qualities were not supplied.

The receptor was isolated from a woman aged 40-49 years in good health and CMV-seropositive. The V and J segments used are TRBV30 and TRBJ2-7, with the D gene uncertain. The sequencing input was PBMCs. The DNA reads TGTGCCTGGAGAAAAGAGGTCAGTTCCTACGAGCAGTACTTC. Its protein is CAWRKEVSSYEQYF.